The 3 T cell receptor beta chains given below trace back to one sample, sequenced in a study of cytomegalovirus exposure and HLA in healthy donors. Profiled with immunoSEQ multiplex PCR; TCRdb holds only in-frame clones, not every one. This sample has roughly 120,000 clones, with roughly 90% found just once. The sequenced sample was PBMCs. All receptors come from a woman aged 18-29 years in good health and CMV-seronegative.

The chain is built from TRBV6-1 and TRBJ2-2; no clear D gene. V was pared by 4 bases and J by 6 bases, with 9 bases between. This CDR3 contains 13 residues. Germline values: CDR1 MNHNS, CDR2 SASEGT. The CDR3: CASSGPLAGELFF. For the CDR3, the DNA is TGTGCCAGCAGTGGACCGCTAGCCGGGGAGCTGTTTTTT.

This chain connects TRBV7-8 to TRBJ2-7, with 7 nucleotides matching TRBD2. CDR1 SGHVS and CDR2 FQNEAQ come from the germline V gene. The V and J ends lost 4 bases and 2 bases, in that order; junction bases with no gene match: 2. This CDR3 has 13 residues. The CDR3 is CASSSGGTYEQYF. As DNA, the CDR3 is TGTGCCAGCAGCTCCGGGGGGACCTACGAGCAGTACTTC.

V gene TRBV19 combines with J gene TRBJ1-4, with 8 nucleotides matching TRBD1. The germline V gene has CDR1 LNHDA and CDR2 SQIVND (reference sequence). Trimming cost V 7 bases and J 3 bases; bases outside gene matches: 7. There are 15 residues in the CDR3. CDR3 DNA sequence: TGTGCCAGTACCCCTCAGACAGGGGCTAATGAAAAACTGTTTTTT. This gives the protein CASTPQTGANEKLFF.